The entry below describes one T cell receptor beta chain. Enrollees, about 18 to 89 years old, lived in 20 to 25 US areas. Recovered status in Cohort 3 required two negative PCRs, clearance, or symptom resolution. The data stem from a study of blood T cell repertoires in COVID-19. Across the study: Samples representing acute and convalescent COVID-19 were sourced from the United States, Italy and Spain.

Sequencing used immunoSEQ multiplex PCR; TCRdb keeps in-frame clones, though not all of them. The top ten clones hold 3.5% to 4.5% of a sample with roughly 320,000 clones, 70% to 90% of them seen once. Trimming removed 5 bases from V and 0 bases from J, with 11 bases in between. This CDR3 region has 16 residues. Germline assignment: CDR1 LNHDA and CDR2 SQIVND (reference sequence). V usage is TRBV19 and J usage is TRBJ1-6; TRBD1 might be the D (5 bases). The TCR originated in a man between 25 and 39 years old who had recovered from COVID-19. Sequencing used PBMCs or T cells enriched from blood (not recorded which). Here the CDR3 DNA reads TGTGCCAGTAGTTTAACAGGTAGCTCCTATAATTCACCCCTCCACTTT. This sequence encodes CASSLTGSSYNSPLHF. The variable domain in full, completed from reference TRBV19 and TRBJ1-6, reads DGGITQSPKYLFRKEGQNVTLSCEQNLNHDAMYWYRQDPGQGLRLIYYSQIVNDFQKGDIAEGYSVSREKKESFPLTVTSAQKNPTAFYLCASSLTGSSYNSPLHFGNGTRLTVT.